This T cell receptor (beta chain) was observed in a study of beta chain features in type 1 diabetes. General study points: All four CD4+ subsets of Type 1 diabetes patients contained TCRB CDR3s that were moderately but significantly shorter.

TCRB transcripts that were expressed got sequenced, as all of the isolated RNA had been reverse transcribed. Only in-frame clones appear in the TCRdb table, and some are missing; sequencing was by immunoSEQ multiplex PCR. The sample lists around 240,000 clones; about 70% were seen once. On this clone: Its antigen is unknown.

Trimming shortened V by 0 bases and J by 2 bases, and 12 bases separated the two germline ends. There are 15 residues in the CDR3. Germline CDR1 reads SGHRS; CDR2 reads YFSETQ. The gene calls are TRBV5-1 and TRBJ2-7, with D possibly matching TRBD2 (6 bases). Input material: naive CD4+ T cells from blood. This receptor was identified in a man aged 25-45 years in good health. The CDR3 reads CASSLVVGGTYEQYF. The CDR3 DNA is TGCGCCAGCAGCTTGGTAGTCGGGGGAACCTACGAGCAGTACTTC.